This TCR beta chain derives from a study of PD-1 blockade in mismatch repair-deficient tumors. Study findings and constraints: After pembrolizumab, tumor-resident clones rose rapidly, then generally contracted before radiologic responses.

Germline lookup yields CDR1 MGHRA and CDR2 YSYEKL. This CDR3 region has 15 residues. V gave up 1 base and J gave up 8 bases, with 15 bases separating them. TCRs were sequenced from a few patients responding to pembrolizumab. With respect to this clone: What it recognizes is unknown.

Produced via immunoSEQ multiplex PCR; TCRdb's table is partial and in-frame only. The sample lists some 45,000 clones; around 77% were seen once. The sequence was collected from an adult with mismatch repair-deficient cancer. The gene calls are TRBV4-1 and TRBJ2-1, with D perhaps assigned TRBD1 or TRBD2 (5 bases each). The sequencing used PBMCs, collected before pembrolizumab treatment. CDR3 bases: TGCGCCAGCAGCCAAGTGTTACAGAGGGGCGATGAGCAGTTCTTC. Amino acid sequence: CASSQVLQRGDEQFF.